Following are 26 T cell receptor beta chains from one sample sequenced in a study of metastatic and nonmetastatic thyroid tumors. The entire patient cohort was treatment-naive prior to thyroid surgery. TCRdb redid the clone calls on the PCR reads using MiXCR. Of about 56,000 clones listed, just under 30% are singletons. The specimen sequenced was blood. The receptors originated from a female donor with papillary thyroid cancer or a benign thyroid nodule (not recorded which). Some clones in this sample may be carry-over from other donors' samples.

This clone was seen a handful of times. The rearrangement links TRBV28 to TRBJ1-2; D might be TRBD1 (6 bases). The CDR3 runs 15 residues. Germline V gene sequence: CDR1 MDHEN, CDR2 SYDVKM. V lost 7 bases and J lost 1, with 16 bases in between. As DNA, the CDR3 is TGTGCCAGCAATCTAAGGACAGCCCTTAACTATGGCTACACCTTC. Its translation: CASNLRTALNYGYTF.

This clone has ten or more counts. The chain recombines TRBV9 with TRBJ1-5; TRBD1 is a possible D gene (5 bases). The germline V gene encodes CDR1 SGDLS and CDR2 YYNGEE. Trimming cost V 0 bases and J 9 bases, with 13 bases left between them. This CDR3 has 14 amino acids. For the CDR3, the DNA is TGTGCCAGCAGCGTAGGGCAGGGTGGTGTGCCCCAGCATTTT. It codes for CASSVGQGGVPQHF. Looking up the rest from reference TRBV9 and TRBJ1-5 gives the full variable domain: DSGVTQTPKHLITATGQRVTLRCSPRSGDLSVYWYQQSLDQGLQFLIQYYNGEERAKGNILERFSAQQFPDLHSELNLSSLELGDSALYFCASSVGQGGVPQHFGDGTRLSIL.

This clone is classed as medium-sized (0.01 to 0.1%). The gene calls are TRBV28 and TRBJ2-7; 9 bases match TRBD1. The V gene end was trimmed by 2 bases and the J gene end by 10 bases; junction bases not matched to a gene: 3. Germline V CDR1 and CDR2: MDHEN, SYDVKM. This CDR3 has 12 amino acids. CDR3 protein: CASSLRTGGQYF. CDR3 DNA: TGTGCCAGCAGTTTAAGAACAGGGGGCCAGTACTTC.

This clone was counted between two and nine times. The chain couples TRBV19 to TRBJ1-4; possible D gene TRBD1, 5 bases. Between the trimmed V and J ends, which lost 5 bases and 8 bases, there was a span of 15 bases. The germline gives CDR1 LNHDA, CDR2 SQIVND (reference sequence). The length of the CDR3 is 14 residues. The chain's CDR3 is CASSFIWGAEKLFF. The CDR3 bases are TGTGCCAGTAGTTTTATTTGGGGCGCGGAAAAACTGTTTTTT.

For this clone: No conserved phenylalanine or tryptophan is present at the end of the CDR3, so a read error is the likely explanation. The chain employs TRBV5-1 and TRBJ1-6; the match to TRBD1 covers 10 bases. Unmatched junction bases numbered 6, after V lost 2 bases and J lost 4 bases. The CDR3 is made up of 17 amino acids. Germline lookup yields CDR1 SGHRS and CDR2 YFSETQ. CDR3 loop: CASSFQGQGRYNSPLHL. The CDR3 DNA follows: TGCGCCAGCAGCTTTCAGGGACAGGGGCGATATAATTCACCCCTCCACCTT.

In its sample, this clone was seen many times. The identical CDR3 is also encoded by other nucleotide sequences in the sample. V and J are TRBV3-1 and TRBJ2-7; D remains unclear. Trimming stripped 11 bases from V and 3 bases from J, with 11 bases between. In germline, CDR1 is LGHDT, CDR2 YNNKEL (reference sequence). The CDR3 is 11 residues long. CDR3 protein: CAAGSLYEQYF. The CDR3 DNA sequence: TGTGCCGCAGGTTCTCTCTACGAGCAGTACTTC.

The chain links TRBV20-1 to TRBJ1-2, with D perhaps TRBD1 (5 bases). Trimming cost V 3 bases and J 5 bases, with 10 bases left between them. CDR3 size: 12 residues. CDR1 is DFQATT, CDR2 SNEGSKA, per germline (reference sequence). The chain's CDR3 is CSASVRVYGYTF. CDR3 in DNA: TGCAGTGCTAGTGTCAGGGTATATGGCTACACCTTC.

This clone appeared a few times. The rearrangement joins TRBV7-2 to TRBJ2-1; D gene unclear. From germline, CDR1 is SGHTA and CDR2 FQGNSA. The CDR3 length is 13 residues. V lost 5 bases, J lost 8 bases, and 13 bases lay in between. Here the CDR3 DNA reads TGTGCCAGCAGCGCGTTATTTGGGGATGAGCAGTTCTTC. Translated, it gives CASSALFGDEQFF.

This clone was detected a few times. CDR3 in DNA: TGTGCCAGCAGCAAGACAGGGCCCTCCTACAATGAGCAGTTCTTC. As protein: CASSKTGPSYNEQFF. The chain couples TRBV6-1 to TRBJ2-1, with 7 bases fitting TRBD1. V trimming: 6 bases; J trimming: 0 bases; junction bases outside the gene matches: 5. This CDR3 has 15 amino acids. From germline, CDR1 is MNHNS and CDR2 SASEGT.

V and J are TRBV6-1 and TRBJ2-6; 7 bases match TRBD1. The junction had 7 bases not matched to a gene; V was cut back by 8 bases and J by 0 bases. CDR1 MNHNS and CDR2 SASEGT come from the germline V gene. This CDR3 is 16 amino acids long. The CDR3 is CASDRRGRSGANVLTF. CDR3 DNA: TGTGCCAGCGACAGAAGGGGGCGCTCTGGGGCCAACGTCCTGACTTTC.

The chain has TRBV6-6 and TRBJ2-1; TRBD2 matches 7 bases. Germline V lookup: CDR1 MNHNY, CDR2 SVGAGI (reference sequence). Losses at the gene ends were 5 bases for V and 0 bases for J; bases not matched to a gene: 13. There are 18 residues in the CDR3. The CDR3 DNA reads as TGTGCCAGCAGTAACCCCAGTAGCGGGCTGAGCTCCTACAATGAGCAGTTCTTC. Translation gives CASSNPSSGLSSYNEQFF.

The V and J genes are TRBV4-1 and TRBJ1-4, with 9 positions matching TRBD1. With V trimmed by 5 bases and J by 6 bases, 4 bases remained unmatched. The CDR3 spans 14 residues. Germline values: CDR1 MGHRA, CDR2 YSYEKL. CDR3 bases: TGCGCCAGCAGCTTGACAGGGGGGGATGAAAAACTGTTTTTT. This sequence encodes CASSLTGGDEKLFF.

The chain recombines TRBV2 with TRBJ2-6, with D possibly being TRBD1 (5 bases). Trimming pared 6 bases from V and 2 bases from J, leaving 8 bases between. CDR1 is SNHLY, CDR2 FYNNEI, per germline. There are 14 residues in the CDR3. CDR3 sequence (DNA): TGTGCCAGCAGCCTACAGGCTGGGGCCAACGTCCTGACTTTC. The encoded protein is CASSLQAGANVLTF.

The chain has TRBV9 and TRBJ2-7; TRBD1 is a possible D gene (5 bases). V dropped 2 bases and J dropped 6 bases, with 12 bases sitting between them. Germline loops: CDR1 SGDLS, CDR2 YYNGEE. The CDR3 loop spans 13 amino acids. Here the CDR3 DNA reads TGTGCCAGCAGCGTGCAGGGTTCGGGCGAGCAGTACTTC. Protein product: CASSVQGSGEQYF.

The chain couples TRBV7-2 to TRBJ2-7; D unclear. Germline values: CDR1 SGHTA, CDR2 FQGNSA. The V and J ends lost 2 bases and 5 bases respectively, with 10 bases between them. The CDR3 runs to 13 residues. DNA for the CDR3: TGTGCCAGCAGCTTATATACAGCCGACGAGCAGTACTTC. It yields the protein CASSLYTADEQYF.

In its sample, this clone is medium-sized. The genes are TRBV7-2 and TRBJ2-1; 11 bases are a match to TRBD1. The germline V gene encodes CDR1 SGHTA and CDR2 FQGNSA. V dropped 0 bases and J dropped 8; count of bases not matched to a gene: 3. The CDR3 is 15 amino acids. CDR3 residues: CASSLAGQGVDEQFF. CDR3 coding DNA: TGTGCCAGCAGCTTAGCGGGACAGGGGGTGGATGAGCAGTTCTTC.

The chain has TRBV6-1 and TRBJ2-1, with D possibly being TRBD1 (5 bases). Germline loops: CDR1 MNHNS, CDR2 SASEGT. The V gene lost 7 bases and the J gene lost 9 bases, with 13 bases spanning the gap. This CDR3 spans 12 amino acids. CDR3 protein: CASNLNQGEQFF. For the CDR3, the DNA is TGTGCCAGCAACTTAAATCAGGGTGAGCAGTTCTTC.

This clone was seen only a few times. This chain uses TRBV20-1 with TRBJ2-1; maybe TRBD1 (6 bases). The germline V gene encodes CDR1 DFQATT and CDR2 SNEGSKA (reference sequence). Trimming pared 0 bases from V and 7 bases from J, leaving 16 bases between. The CDR3 is 15 residues long. As DNA, the CDR3 is TGCAGTGCTAGAGAAATTTCAGGGGAGTGGAATGAGCAGTTCTTC. Translation: CSAREISGEWNEQFF.

As for this clone: Given a much more abundant clone one base away, this may be a read error. The chain recombines TRBV27 with TRBJ2-3; no firm D call. CDR3 length: 13 residues. With 2 bases removed from V and 4 bases from J, the gap between germline ends came to 7 bases. Germline assignment: CDR1 MNHEY and CDR2 SMNVEV (reference sequence). CDR3 sequence (DNA): TGTGCCAGCAGTTTAAACAGTGCAGATACGCAGTATTTT. It translates to CASSLNSADTQYF.

In DNA form, the CDR3 reads TGTGCCAGCTCACCGGCAGGGAGCCTCAACGAGCAGTACTTC. Its translation: CASSPAGSLNEQYF. This sequence joins TRBV18 and TRBJ2-7, with D possibly called TRBD1 or TRBD2 (5 bases each). Germline CDR1 KGHSH, CDR2 LQKENI. The CDR3 length is 14 residues. V was shortened by 3 bases and J by 5 bases, with 14 bases between the two germline ends.

This clone was counted only a few times. The CDR3 bases are TGCAGTGCAAGGACAGGTCTGGAACTCCAGCCCCAGCATTTT. Its protein product is CSARTGLELQPQHF. The chain carries TRBV20-1 and TRBJ1-5; 7 nucleotides match TRBD1. V gave up 6 bases and J gave up 7 bases; unmatched junction bases: 12. This CDR3 has 14 residues. CDR1 and CDR2 from the germline V gene are DFQATT and SNEGSKA (reference sequence).

The chain recombines TRBV19 with TRBJ1-5; the D gene is possibly TRBD1 (6 bases). V was cut by 5 bases and J by 5 bases, with 16 bases left in between. The CDR3 runs 15 residues. Germline-derived CDR1 and CDR2 are LNHDA and SQIVND (reference sequence). CDR3 loop: CASSGEQGLDQPQHF. The CDR3 DNA reads TGTGCCAGTAGTGGCGAACAGGGACTGGATCAGCCCCAGCATTTT.

The sample holds a few counts of this clone. The chain links TRBV19 to TRBJ1-5; D uncertain. V lost 1 base, J lost 7 bases, and 8 bases lay in between. Germline CDR1 LNHDA, CDR2 SQIVND (reference sequence). The CDR3 is 13 amino acids. CDR3 sequence: CASSIVPGQPQHF. The CDR3 DNA is TGTGCCAGTAGTATAGTTCCTGGACAGCCCCAGCATTTT.

By share, this clone ranks as medium-sized (0.01 to 0.1%). J is TRBJ2-7 and V is TRBV28, with 9 bases matching TRBD2. Germline trimming cut 3 bases from V and 6 bases from J; bases unmatched to any gene: 6. CDR1 and CDR2 (germline): MDHEN, SYDVKM. The CDR3 runs to 14 residues. CDR3 residues: CASSFSGRGGEQYF. CDR3 nucleotides: TGTGCCAGCAGTTTTAGCGGGAGAGGGGGCGAGCAGTACTTC.

V usage is TRBV15 and J usage is TRBJ1-4; possible D gene TRBD1, 6 bases. This CDR3 region has 16 residues. Trimming removed 1 base from V and 3 bases from J, with 12 bases in between. Germline loops: CDR1 LNHNV, CDR2 YYDKDF (reference sequence). DNA of the CDR3: TGTGCCACCAGCAGAGCCACGACAGGAGCTAATGAAAAACTGTTTTTT. Amino acid sequence: CATSRATTGANEKLFF.

In this sample, this clone is medium-sized. The gene calls are TRBV12-3 or TRBV12-4 and TRBJ2-1; D gene uncertain. This CDR3 is 11 amino acids long. V was shortened by 3 bases and J by 9 bases, with 6 bases between the two germline ends. The CDR3 sequence is CASSFLGEQFF. The CDR3 region has the DNA TGTGCCAGCAGTTTTCTGGGTGAGCAGTTCTTC.